The T cell receptor beta chain under discussion was sequenced for a study of neurological immune-mediated disorders. Study-wide results and limits: None of the CDR3 amino acid sequences of expanded clones were shared across subjects, and this suggested private repertoires in all groups.

By 5'RACE with 10-nucleotide random UMIs, the cDNA was made. MiXCR was run by TCRdb on the 5' RACE reads, yielding one entry per CDR3 protein. Among just over 95,000 distinct CDR3 sequences listed, roughly 4% were seen once. This clonotype appeared a few times. Its antigen is still unknown. CDR1 and CDR2 (germline): SGHRS, YFSETQ. CDR3 length: 16 amino acids. Germline trimming cut 5 bases from V and 4 bases from J; bases unmatched to any gene: 14. The chain links TRBV5-1 to TRBJ1-1, with 7 bases fitting TRBD1. The specimen was PBMCs. This receptor was taken from a woman aged 18 to 35 with multiple sclerosis. CDR3 in DNA: TGCGCCAGCAGTGTACAGGGGCTCGGAATTAGCACTGAAGCTTTCTTT. Encoded protein: CASSVQGLGISTEAFF.